These T cell receptor beta chains were read from a single sample in a study of PD-1 blockade in classical Hodgkin lymphoma. Produced via immunoSEQ multiplex PCR; TCRdb's table is partial and in-frame only. The table has approximately 80,000 clones, under 90% seen once. The sample here was peripheral blood mononuclear cells (PBMCs), taken at baseline. The receptors were sampled from a human donor with classical Hodgkin lymphoma. Each CDR3 is given with its conserved first and last residue. The D gene is left open where the match is weak. A row's size may be missing; if present it is once, few, many or a size class.

cdr3_nt cdr3_aa clone_size v_call d_call j_call
TGCAGTGCCCATAGCAACAATGAGCAGTTCTTC CSAHSNNEQFF NA TRBV20-1 NA TRBJ2-1
TGTGCCAGCAGTGATTGGGTAACGGGGACAGGTCAAGAGACCCAGTACTTC CASSDWVTGTGQETQYF NA TRBV2 TRBD1 TRBJ2-5
TGTGCCAGCAGCTCCTCCCCCTCCCGGCCCCAGCATTTT CASSSSPSRPQHF once TRBV7-2 NA TRBJ1-5
TGTGCCAGCACGGAGGGAGTTGGCTACACCTTC CASTEGVGYTF NA TRBV28 NA TRBJ1-2
TGTGCCAGTAGTCCCCTCGGTGGGGGCACTGAAGCTTTCTTT CASSPLGGGTEAFF NA TRBV19 NA TRBJ1-1
TGTGCCAGCAGCTCCCCGGGACAGCAAGAGACCCAGTACTTC CASSSPGQQETQYF NA TRBV5-4 TRBD1 TRBJ2-5
TGTGCCAGCAGCTTATCTGACGGCACTGAAGCTTTCTTT CASSLSDGTEAFF NA TRBV7-7 NA TRBJ1-1
TGCGCCAGCAGCGGGACAGGGTTTAATGAGCAGTTCTTC CASSGTGFNEQFF NA TRBV5-1 TRBD1 TRBJ2-1
TGTGCCAGCAGCTTGGGGCTAGGGCGGACTAAAGCTTTCTTT CASSLGLGRTKAFF NA TRBV5-6 NA TRBJ1-1
TGTGCCAGCAGCTTACAAGCAGGACGCTATGGCTACACCTTC CASSLQAGRYGYTF NA TRBV27 NA TRBJ1-2
TGCAGCGTTGAGGTACAGGGAGACTCTGGAAACACCATATATTTT CSVEVQGDSGNTIYF NA TRBV29-1 NA TRBJ1-3
TGTGCCAGCAGTTACCACTCAGGGTATTCTGGAAACACCATATATTTT CASSYHSGYSGNTIYF NA TRBV6-5 NA TRBJ1-3
TGTGCCAGCAGCTCACAGCTTAACAATGAGCAGTTCTTC CASSSQLNNEQFF NA TRBV7-6 NA TRBJ2-1
TGTGCCAGTAGTAACTGGGACAGGGAAGGCTACACCTTC CASSNWDREGYTF once TRBV19 TRBD1 TRBJ1-2
TGTGCCAGCAAGCAAACAGGGGTGAAGGGTGAAAAACTGTTTTTT CASKQTGVKGEKLFF NA TRBV6-6 TRBD1 TRBJ1-4
TGCAGCGTTGATTGGGGGAACAATGAGCAGTTCTTC CSVDWGNNEQFF once TRBV29-1 NA TRBJ2-1
TGTGCCAGCTCACGCGACAGAAATGAAAAACTGTTTTTT CASSRDRNEKLFF NA TRBV18 NA TRBJ1-4
TGTGCCAGCAGTGAAGATTTGGGCGGGGGACAGGGAAGTGGTGGTGAAGCTTTCTTT CASSEDLGGGQGSGGEAFF NA TRBV6-1 TRBD1 TRBJ1-1
TGTGCCAGCTCACCAAAGTGGGCAGATAACACCGGGGAGCTGTTTTTT CASSPKWADNTGELFF NA TRBV18 NA TRBJ2-2
TGTGCCAGCAGTTTAATGGGGAACGAGCAGTACTTC CASSLMGNEQYF NA TRBV27 NA TRBJ2-7
TGTGCCAGCAGCTGGGGGGGCGGCACAGATACGCAGTATTTT CASSWGGGTDTQYF NA TRBV6-5 NA TRBJ2-3
TGCGCCAGCAGTGATCAGAATCTCTATGGCTACACCTTC CASSDQNLYGYTF NA TRBV10-2 NA TRBJ1-2
TGCAGCGTTAGTACCTCCGGTGGCTACACCTTC CSVSTSGGYTF NA TRBV29-1 NA TRBJ1-2
TGTGCCACCAGCAGAGGGGCGCTAGCGGGAGATCTTGAGCAGTTCTTC CATSRGALAGDLEQFF NA TRBV15 TRBD2 TRBJ2-1
TGTGCCAGCAGTGAAGACGGATACAATGAGCAGTTCTTC CASSEDGYNEQFF NA TRBV6-1 NA TRBJ2-1
TGTGCCAGTAGTCCTTCCGGGGCGGTCTTGGGGAATGAGCAGTTCTTC CASSPSGAVLGNEQFF NA TRBV19 NA TRBJ2-1
TGTGCCAGCAGTGAATTCGGAGAGAACACCGGGGAGCTGTTTTTT CASSEFGENTGELFF NA TRBV25-1 NA TRBJ2-2
TGTGCCAGCAGCCCAGGGCTAGCGGGAGGGCCAGAAGAGACCCAGTACTTC CASSPGLAGGPEETQYF once TRBV7-9 TRBD2 TRBJ2-5
TGTGCCAGCAGTCCTCCAGGAGGGGCGAACACTGAAGCTTTCTTT CASSPPGGANTEAFF NA TRBV6-5 NA TRBJ1-1
TGTGCCAGCACCACCTTAGCGGGAGGTCCCAATGAGCAGTTCTTC CASTTLAGGPNEQFF NA TRBV7-2 TRBD2 TRBJ2-1
TGTGCCAGCAGCTCCCTGGGACTACAAAACTACAATGAGCAGTTCTTC CASSSLGLQNYNEQFF NA TRBV7-4 TRBD2 TRBJ2-1
TGCAGCGTTGAAGCCGGGGGACTAGCGGACAATGAGCAGTTCTTC CSVEAGGLADNEQFF NA TRBV29-1 TRBD2 TRBJ2-1
TGTGCCAGCGCCCTGAGGCGGGGTTCCGGAAACACCATATATTTT CASALRRGSGNTIYF NA TRBV13 NA TRBJ1-3
TGTGCCAGCAGCTTGACCGGGGGCGGCGCCGGGGAGCTGTTTTTT CASSLTGGGAGELFF NA TRBV5-4 NA TRBJ2-2
TGTGCCACCAGCAGAGGGGGGACAGGGGGCACTGAAGCTTTCTTT CATSRGGTGGTEAFF NA TRBV15 TRBD1 TRBJ1-1
TGTGCCAGCAGTTACTCGAGGATCTATGGCTACACCTTC CASSYSRIYGYTF NA TRBV6-5 NA TRBJ1-2
TGCGCCAGCAGCTTGGATATACTTCCAGTCTATGGCTACACCTTC CASSLDILPVYGYTF NA TRBV5-1 NA TRBJ1-2
TGTGCCAGCAGCCCCAGGGGGACAGACCAAGAGACCCAGTACTTC CASSPRGTDQETQYF NA TRBV25-1 TRBD1 TRBJ2-5
TGCGCCAGCAGCCTAAAGCAGGGCTACGAGCAGTACTTC CASSLKQGYEQYF NA TRBV4-1 NA TRBJ2-7
TGTGCCAGCTCACCCTCAGCGGGAGGCTCGTCGGAGACCCAGTACTTC CASSPSAGGSSETQYF NA TRBV18 TRBD2 TRBJ2-5
TGTGCCAGCAGCTGGAGTGGGGGCGCGGGGGAGCAGTACTTC CASSWSGGAGEQYF NA TRBV7-8 NA TRBJ2-7
TGTGCCAGCAGCTTAGAGGCTAGCGGGAGGGAAAATGAGCAGTTCTTC CASSLEASGRENEQFF NA TRBV13 TRBD2 TRBJ2-1
TGCGCCAGCAGCGCGGAAGGGTGGGGTACCTACAATGAGCAGTTCTTC CASSAEGWGTYNEQFF NA TRBV5-1 NA TRBJ2-1
TGTGCCAGCAGCTTAGCAGGAGGGAGAGGCACTGAAGCTTTCTTT CASSLAGGRGTEAFF NA TRBV11-2 NA TRBJ1-1
TGTGCCAGCAGCTTAGTACTTAGTGGGGAAATCCATGGCTACACCTTC CASSLVLSGEIHGYTF NA TRBV11-3 NA TRBJ1-2
TGTGCCAGCGGGAGCACCGGGGAGCTGTTTTTT CASGSTGELFF NA TRBV27 NA TRBJ2-2
TGTGCCAGCAGCTTTGAACCGGGACAGTGGGACGAGCAGTACTTC CASSFEPGQWDEQYF NA TRBV7-6 TRBD1 TRBJ2-7
TGTGCCAGCAGCTCGCCAAGGCTCGAGAGCTCCTACGAGCAGTACTTC CASSSPRLESSYEQYF NA TRBV7-9 NA TRBJ2-7
TGCGCCAGCAGCGTTAGCCATGAGCAGTTCTTC CASSVSHEQFF NA TRBV5-1 NA TRBJ2-1
TGTGCCAGTAGTATGGGCCTTCCGCCCGAAGCTTTCTTT CASSMGLPPEAFF NA TRBV19 NA TRBJ1-1
TGTGCCAGCAGCTCTTCTTTATCCGGGACAGGGGGCTTGAAAGCTTTCTTT CASSSSLSGTGGLKAFF once TRBV7-9 TRBD1 TRBJ1-1
TGTGCCAGCAGCCCTCGTGGGACAGGGGCCATGAACACTGAAGCTTTCTTT CASSPRGTGAMNTEAFF NA TRBV7-9 TRBD1 TRBJ1-1
TGTGCCATCAGTGAGGGAACTAGCCGGGGAGAGACCCAGTACTTC CAISEGTSRGETQYF NA TRBV10-3 NA TRBJ2-5
TGCGCCAGCAGCTCGACAGGGTTAAGGACCGGGGAGCTGTTTTTT CASSSTGLRTGELFF NA TRBV5-1 TRBD1 TRBJ2-2
TGTGCCATCAGTGAAGAGGATAGCGGGGGACTGAGCTACGAGCAGTACTTC CAISEEDSGGLSYEQYF NA TRBV10-3 TRBD2 TRBJ2-7
TGTGCCAGCAGCCCTTGGGATTTCAACACCGGGGAGCTGTTTTTT CASSPWDFNTGELFF NA TRBV7-9 NA TRBJ2-2